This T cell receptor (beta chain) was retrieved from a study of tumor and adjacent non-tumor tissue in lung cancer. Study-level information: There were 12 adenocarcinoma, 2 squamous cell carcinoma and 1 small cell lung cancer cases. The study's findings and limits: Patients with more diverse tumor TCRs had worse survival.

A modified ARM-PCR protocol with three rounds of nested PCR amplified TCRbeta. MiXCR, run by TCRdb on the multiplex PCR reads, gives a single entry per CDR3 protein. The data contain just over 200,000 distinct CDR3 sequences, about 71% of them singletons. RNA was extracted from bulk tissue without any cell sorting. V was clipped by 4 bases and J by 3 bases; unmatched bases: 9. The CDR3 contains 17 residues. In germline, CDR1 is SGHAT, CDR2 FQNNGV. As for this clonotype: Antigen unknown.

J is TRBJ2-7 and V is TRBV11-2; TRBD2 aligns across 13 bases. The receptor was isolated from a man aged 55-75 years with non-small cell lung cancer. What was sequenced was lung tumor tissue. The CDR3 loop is CASSSVGLAGWDYEQYF. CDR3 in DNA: TGTGCCAGCAGCTCAGTGGGACTAGCGGGGTGGGACTACGAGCAGTACTTC.